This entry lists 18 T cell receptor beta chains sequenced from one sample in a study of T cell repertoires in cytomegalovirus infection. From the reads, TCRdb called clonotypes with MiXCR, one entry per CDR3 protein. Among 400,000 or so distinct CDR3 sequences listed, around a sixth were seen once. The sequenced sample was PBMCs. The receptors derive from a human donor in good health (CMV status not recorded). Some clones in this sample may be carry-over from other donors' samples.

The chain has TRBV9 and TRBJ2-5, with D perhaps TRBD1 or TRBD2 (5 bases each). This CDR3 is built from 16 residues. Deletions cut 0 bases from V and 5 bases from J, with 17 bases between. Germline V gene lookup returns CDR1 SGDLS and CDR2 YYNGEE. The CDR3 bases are TGTGCCAGCAGCGTAGACGGGACGCCCCCGGGGGAGACCCAGTACTTC. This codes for CASSVDGTPPGETQYF.

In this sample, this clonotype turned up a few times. The chain's CDR3 is CSAAPTVKSRETQYF. The CDR3 bases are TGCAGTGCTGCCCCGACAGTAAAGTCACGGGAGACCCAGTACTTC. The chain recombines TRBV20-1 with TRBJ2-5; D is possibly TRBD1 (5 bases). Trimming stripped 5 bases from V and 5 bases from J, with 21 bases between. The CDR3 is 15 amino acids. The germline gives CDR1 DFQATT, CDR2 SNEGSKA (reference sequence).

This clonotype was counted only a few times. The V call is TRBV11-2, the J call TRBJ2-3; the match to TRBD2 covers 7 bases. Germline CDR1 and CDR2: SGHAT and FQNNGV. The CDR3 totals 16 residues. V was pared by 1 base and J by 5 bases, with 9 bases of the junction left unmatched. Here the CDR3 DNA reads TGTGCCAGCAGCTTAGGTCGGGGGGTGTCCGTAGATACGCAGTATTTT. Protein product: CASSLGRGVSVDTQYF.

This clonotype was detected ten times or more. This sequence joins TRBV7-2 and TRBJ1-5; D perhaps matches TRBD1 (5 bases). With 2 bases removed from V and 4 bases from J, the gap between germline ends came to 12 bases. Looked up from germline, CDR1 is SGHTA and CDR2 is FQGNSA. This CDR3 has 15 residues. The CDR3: CASSLMGRNNQPQHF. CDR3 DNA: TGTGCCAGCAGCTTAATGGGACGGAATAATCAGCCCCAGCATTTT.

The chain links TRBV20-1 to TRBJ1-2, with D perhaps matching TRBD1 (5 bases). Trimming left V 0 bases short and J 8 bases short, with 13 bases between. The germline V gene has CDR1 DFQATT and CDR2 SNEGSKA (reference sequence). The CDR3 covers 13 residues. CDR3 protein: CSAREVPGAGYTF. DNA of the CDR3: TGCAGTGCTAGAGAAGTCCCCGGGGCGGGCTACACCTTC.

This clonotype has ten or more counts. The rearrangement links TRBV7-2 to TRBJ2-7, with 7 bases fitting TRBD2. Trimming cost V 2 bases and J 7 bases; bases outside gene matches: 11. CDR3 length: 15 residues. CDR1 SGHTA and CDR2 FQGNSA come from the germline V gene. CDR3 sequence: CASSLLAGDLAEQYF. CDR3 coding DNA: TGTGCCAGCAGCTTATTGGCGGGGGACCTGGCGGAGCAGTACTTC.

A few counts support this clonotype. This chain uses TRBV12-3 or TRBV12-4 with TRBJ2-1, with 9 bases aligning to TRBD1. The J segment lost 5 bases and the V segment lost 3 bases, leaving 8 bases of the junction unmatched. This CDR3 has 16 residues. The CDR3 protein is CASSLVQGANDNEQFF. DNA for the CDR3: TGTGCCAGCAGTTTGGTACAGGGGGCGAATGACAATGAGCAGTTCTTC.

The CDR3 region is CASSPRQGTTGDIQYF. CDR3 DNA: TGTGCCAGCAGTCCTCGACAGGGGACTACCGGGGACATTCAGTACTTC. This sequence joins TRBV6-2 or TRBV6-3 and TRBJ2-4, with D tentatively TRBD1 (8 bases). This CDR3 has 16 residues. Germline assignment: CDR1 MNHEY and CDR2 SVGEGT. V was trimmed by 5 bases and J by 8 bases, leaving 22 bases between them.

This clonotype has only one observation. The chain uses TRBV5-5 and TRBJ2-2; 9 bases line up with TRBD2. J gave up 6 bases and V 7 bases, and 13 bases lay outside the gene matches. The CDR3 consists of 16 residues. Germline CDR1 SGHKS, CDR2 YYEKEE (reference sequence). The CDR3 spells CASCALAGSSAGELFF. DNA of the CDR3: TGTGCCAGCTGTGCTCTAGCGGGATCGTCGGCCGGGGAGCTGTTTTTT.

The CDR3 DNA reads TGCGCCAGCAGCCCGGAGCGGGAGGGCGCAGATACGCAGTATTTT. Amino acids: CASSPEREGADTQYF. The chain joins TRBV4-3 to TRBJ2-3, with 10 nucleotides matching TRBD2. The CDR3 is 15 amino acids. V was pared by 4 bases and J by 4 bases, with 5 bases of the junction left unmatched. Germline loops: CDR1 LGHNA, CDR2 YSLEER.

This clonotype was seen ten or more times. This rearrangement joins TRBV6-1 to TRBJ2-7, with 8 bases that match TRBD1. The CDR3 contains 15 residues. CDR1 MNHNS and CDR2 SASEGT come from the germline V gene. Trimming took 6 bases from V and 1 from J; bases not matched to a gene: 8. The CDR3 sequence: CASRPGQGSSYEQYF. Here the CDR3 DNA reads TGTGCCAGCAGACCCGGACAGGGCTCGTCCTACGAGCAGTACTTC.

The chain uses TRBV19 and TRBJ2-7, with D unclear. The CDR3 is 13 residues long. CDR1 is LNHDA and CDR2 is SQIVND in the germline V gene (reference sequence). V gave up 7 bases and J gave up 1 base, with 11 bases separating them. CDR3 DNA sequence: TGTGCCAGTAACGTAGGCCCTTCCTACGAGCAGTACTTC. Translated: CASNVGPSYEQYF.

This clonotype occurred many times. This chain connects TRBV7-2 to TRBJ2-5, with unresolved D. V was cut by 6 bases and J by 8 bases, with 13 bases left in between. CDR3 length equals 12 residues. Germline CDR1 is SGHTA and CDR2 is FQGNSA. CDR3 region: CASSPSRTTQYF. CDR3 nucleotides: TGTGCCAGCAGTCCATCCCGTACTACCCAGTACTTC.

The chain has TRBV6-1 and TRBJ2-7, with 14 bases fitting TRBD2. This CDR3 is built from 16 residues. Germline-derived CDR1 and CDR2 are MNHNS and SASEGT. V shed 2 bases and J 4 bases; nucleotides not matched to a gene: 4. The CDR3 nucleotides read TGTGCCAGCAGTGAAACGGGACTAGCGGGAGTTTACGAGCAGTACTTC. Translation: CASSETGLAGVYEQYF.

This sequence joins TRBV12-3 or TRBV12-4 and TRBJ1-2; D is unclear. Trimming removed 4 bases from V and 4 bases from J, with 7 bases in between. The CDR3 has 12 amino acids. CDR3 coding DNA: TGTGCCAGCAGTTCCTATGTCTATGGCTACACCTTC. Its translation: CASSSYVYGYTF.

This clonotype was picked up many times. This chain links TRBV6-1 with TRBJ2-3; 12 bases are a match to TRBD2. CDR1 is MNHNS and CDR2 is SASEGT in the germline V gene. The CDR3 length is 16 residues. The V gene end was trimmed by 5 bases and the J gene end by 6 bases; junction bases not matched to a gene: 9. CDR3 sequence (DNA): TGTGCCAGCAGTTCCCGGACTAGCGGGACAGGGGATACGCAGTATTTT. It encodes CASSSRTSGTGDTQYF.

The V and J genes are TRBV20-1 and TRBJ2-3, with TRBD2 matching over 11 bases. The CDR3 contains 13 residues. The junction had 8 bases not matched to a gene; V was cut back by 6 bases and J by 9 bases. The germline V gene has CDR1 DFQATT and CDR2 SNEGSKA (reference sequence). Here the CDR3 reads CSAKLAGAPTQYF. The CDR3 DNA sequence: TGCAGTGCAAAACTAGCGGGGGCCCCGACGCAGTATTTT.

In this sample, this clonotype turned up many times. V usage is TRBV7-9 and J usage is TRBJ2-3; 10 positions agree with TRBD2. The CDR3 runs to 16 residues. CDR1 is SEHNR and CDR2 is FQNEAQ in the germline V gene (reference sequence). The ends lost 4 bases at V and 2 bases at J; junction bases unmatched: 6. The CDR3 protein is CASSSRTSGLTDTQYF. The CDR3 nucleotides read TGTGCCAGCAGCTCGAGGACTAGCGGACTCACAGATACGCAGTATTTT. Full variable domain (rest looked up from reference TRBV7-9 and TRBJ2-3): DTGVSQNPRHKITKRGQNVTFRCDPISEHNRLYWYRQTLGQGPEFLTYFQNEAQLEKSRLLSDRFSAERPKGSFSTLEIQRTEQGDSAMYLCASSSRTSGLTDTQYFGPGTRLTVL.